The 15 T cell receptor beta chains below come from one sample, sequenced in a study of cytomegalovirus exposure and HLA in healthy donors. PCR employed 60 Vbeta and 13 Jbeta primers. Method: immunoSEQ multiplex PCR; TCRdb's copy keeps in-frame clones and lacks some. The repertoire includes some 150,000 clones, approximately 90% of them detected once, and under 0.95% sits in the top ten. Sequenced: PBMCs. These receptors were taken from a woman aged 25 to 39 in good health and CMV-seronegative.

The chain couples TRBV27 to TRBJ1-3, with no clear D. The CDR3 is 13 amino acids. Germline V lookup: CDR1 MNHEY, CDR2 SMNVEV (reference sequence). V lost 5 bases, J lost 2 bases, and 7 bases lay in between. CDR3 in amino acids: CASSAGTGNTIYF. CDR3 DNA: TGTGCCAGCAGTGCGGGAACTGGAAACACCATATATTTT.

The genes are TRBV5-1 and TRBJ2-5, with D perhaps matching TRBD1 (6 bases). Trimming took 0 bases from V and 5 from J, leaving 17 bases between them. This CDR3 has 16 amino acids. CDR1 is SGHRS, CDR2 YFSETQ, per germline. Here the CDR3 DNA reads TGCGCCAGCAGCTTGGACAAGAACAGGGTGCGGGAGACCCAGTACTTC. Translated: CASSLDKNRVRETQYF. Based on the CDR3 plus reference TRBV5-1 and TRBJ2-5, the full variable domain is KAGVTQTPRYLIKTRGQQVTLSCSPISGHRSVSWYQQTPGQGLQFLFEYFSETQRNKGNFPGRFSGRQFSNSRSEMNVSTLELGDSALYLCASSLDKNRVRETQYFGPGTRLLVL.

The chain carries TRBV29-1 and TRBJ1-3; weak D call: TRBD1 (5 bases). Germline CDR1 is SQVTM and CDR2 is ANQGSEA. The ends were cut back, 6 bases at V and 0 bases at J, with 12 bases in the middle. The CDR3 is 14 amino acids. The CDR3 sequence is CSVRKRGSGNTIYF. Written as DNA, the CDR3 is TGCAGCGTCCGTAAAAGGGGCTCTGGAAACACCATATATTTT. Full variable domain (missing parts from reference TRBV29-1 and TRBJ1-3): SAVISQKPSRDICQRGTSLTIQCQVDSQVTMMFWYRQQPGQSLTLIATANQGSEATYESGFVIDKFPISRPNLTFSTLTVSNMSPEDSSIYLCSVRKRGSGNTIYFGEGSWLTVV.

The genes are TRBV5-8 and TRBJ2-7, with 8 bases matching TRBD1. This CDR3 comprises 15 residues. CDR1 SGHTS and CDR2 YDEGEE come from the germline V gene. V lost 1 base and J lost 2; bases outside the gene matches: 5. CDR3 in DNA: TGTGCCAGCAGCTTGAGGGGACAGGCAGCCTACGAGCAGTACTTC. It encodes CASSLRGQAAYEQYF.

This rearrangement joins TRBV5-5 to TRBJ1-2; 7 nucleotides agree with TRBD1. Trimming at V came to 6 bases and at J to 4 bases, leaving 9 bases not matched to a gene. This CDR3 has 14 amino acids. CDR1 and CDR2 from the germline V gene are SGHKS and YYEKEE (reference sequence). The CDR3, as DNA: TGTGCCAGCACCCCGCAGACAGGGATCTATGGCTACACCTTC. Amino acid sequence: CASTPQTGIYGYTF.

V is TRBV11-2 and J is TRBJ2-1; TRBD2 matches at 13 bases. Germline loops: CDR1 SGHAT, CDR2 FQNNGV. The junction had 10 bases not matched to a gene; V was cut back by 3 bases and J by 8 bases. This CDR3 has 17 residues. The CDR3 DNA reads TGTGCCAGCAGCTTGGGACTAGCGGGGTTAGACATGTATGAGCAGTTCTTC. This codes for CASSLGLAGLDMYEQFF.

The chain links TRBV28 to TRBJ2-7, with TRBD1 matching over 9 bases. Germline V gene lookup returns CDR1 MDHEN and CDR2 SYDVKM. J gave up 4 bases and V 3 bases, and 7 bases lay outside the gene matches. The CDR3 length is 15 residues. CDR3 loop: CASSLPGQGPYEQYF. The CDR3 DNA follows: TGTGCCAGCAGTTTGCCGGGACAGGGACCTTACGAGCAGTACTTC.

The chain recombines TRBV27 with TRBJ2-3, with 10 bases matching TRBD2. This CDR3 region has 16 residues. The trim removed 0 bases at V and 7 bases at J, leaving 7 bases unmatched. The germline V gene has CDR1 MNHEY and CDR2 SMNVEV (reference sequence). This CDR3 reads CASSLSPSGGSNTQYF. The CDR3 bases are TGTGCCAGCAGTTTATCGCCTAGCGGGGGATCAAATACGCAGTATTTT.

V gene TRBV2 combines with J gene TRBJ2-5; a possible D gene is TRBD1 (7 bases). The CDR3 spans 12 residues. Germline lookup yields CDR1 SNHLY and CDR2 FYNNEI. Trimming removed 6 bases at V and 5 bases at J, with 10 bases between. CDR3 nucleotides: TGTGCCAGCAGGGCAGGGGGGGAGACCCAGTACTTC. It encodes CASRAGGETQYF.

The CDR3 DNA sequence: TGTGCCAGCTCACCCCGGGACACGAGCAATCAGCCCCAGCATTTT. Amino acids: CASSPRDTSNQPQHF. J is TRBJ1-5 and V is TRBV18; D possibly corresponds to TRBD1 (6 bases). The CDR3 covers 15 residues. V gave up 3 bases and J gave up 1 base, with 10 bases separating them. From germline, CDR1 is KGHSH and CDR2 LQKENI.

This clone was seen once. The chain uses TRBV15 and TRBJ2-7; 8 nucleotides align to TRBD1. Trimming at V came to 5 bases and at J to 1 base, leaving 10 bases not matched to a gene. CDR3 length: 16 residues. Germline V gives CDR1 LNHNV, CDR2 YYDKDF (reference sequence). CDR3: CATSLPSGTGSYEQYF. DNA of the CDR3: TGTGCCACCAGCTTACCTTCCGGGACAGGTTCCTACGAGCAGTACTTC. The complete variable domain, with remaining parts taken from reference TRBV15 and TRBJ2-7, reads DAMVIQNPRYQVTQFGKPVTLSCSQTLNHNVMYWYQQKSSQAPKLLFHYYDKDFNNEADTPDNFQSRRPNTSFCFLDIRSPGLGDTAMYLCATSLPSGTGSYEQYFGPGTRLTVT.

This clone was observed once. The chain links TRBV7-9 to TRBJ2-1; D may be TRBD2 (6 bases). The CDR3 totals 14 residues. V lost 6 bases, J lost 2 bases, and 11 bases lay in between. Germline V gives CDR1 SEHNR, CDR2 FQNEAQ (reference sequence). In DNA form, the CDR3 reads TGTGCCAGCAGGGGGACTGGGGCCTACAATGAGCAGTTCTTC. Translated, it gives CASRGTGAYNEQFF.

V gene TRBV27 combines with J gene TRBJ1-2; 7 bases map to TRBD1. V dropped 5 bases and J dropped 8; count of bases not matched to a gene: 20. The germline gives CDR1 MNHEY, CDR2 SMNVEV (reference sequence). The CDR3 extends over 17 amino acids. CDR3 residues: CASSPYSGTAILAGYTF. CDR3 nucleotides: TGTGCCAGCAGTCCATACTCCGGGACAGCGATATTAGCGGGCTACACCTTC.

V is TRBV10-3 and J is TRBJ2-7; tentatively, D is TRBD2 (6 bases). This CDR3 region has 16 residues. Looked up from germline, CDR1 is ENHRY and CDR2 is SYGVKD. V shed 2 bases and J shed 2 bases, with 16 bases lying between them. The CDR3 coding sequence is TGTGCCATCAGTGAGGGGGGACTCCCGGGGGCCTACGAGCAGTACTTC. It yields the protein CAISEGGLPGAYEQYF.

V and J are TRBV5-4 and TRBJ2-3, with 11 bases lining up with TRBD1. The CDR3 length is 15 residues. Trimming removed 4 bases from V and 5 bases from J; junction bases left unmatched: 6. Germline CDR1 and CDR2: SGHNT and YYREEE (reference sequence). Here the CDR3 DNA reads TGTGCCAGCAGCGCCCCGGGACAGGGGGGAGATACGCAGTATTTT. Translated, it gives CASSAPGQGGDTQYF.